This note documents a single T cell receptor beta chain sequence. Method: immunoSEQ multiplex PCR; TCRdb's copy keeps in-frame clones and lacks some. The sample lists about 100,000 clones; roughly 89% were seen once. This sample was taken from a study of blood T cell repertoires in COVID-19. Turning to the study itself: Specimens from acute and convalescent COVID-19 originated in the United States, Italy and Spain.

Patients at the Seattle site were enrolled during active infection and followed longitudinally. V lost 0 bases, J lost 8 bases, and 4 bases lay in between. This CDR3 has 12 amino acids. Looked up from germline, CDR1 is KGHDR and CDR2 is SFDVKD. Sequenced sample: peripheral blood. The sequence came from a human donor with COVID-19, enrolled during active disease. The donor label of this sample is uncertain. The chain carries TRBV24-1 and TRBJ2-1; D uncertain. CDR3 nucleotides: TGTGCCACCAGTGATTTGCGGGATGAGCAGTTCTTC. Its translation: CATSDLRDEQFF.